Listed here are 21 T cell receptor beta chains from one sample, sequenced in a study of OX40 agonist ivuxolimab in advanced cancers. Clones were sequenced by immunoSEQ multiplex PCR, and TCRdb holds only the in-frame ones, with some missing. Of some 50,000 clones listed, roughly 80% are singletons. The sample here was CD4+ or CD8+ T cells sorted from blood, taken in a trial of the OX40 agonist ivuxolimab. These receptors all come from an adult with an advanced solid tumor such as melanoma, head and neck, liver or kidney cancer.

The chain combines TRBV7-3 with TRBJ2-7, with D possibly being TRBD2 (6 bases). This CDR3 comprises 12 residues. Germline values: CDR1 SGHTA, CDR2 FQGTGA. The ends were cut back, 11 bases at V and 3 bases at J, with 14 bases in the middle. The chain's CDR3 is CASGLSFYEQYF. The CDR3 DNA is TGTGCCTCCGGACTATCATTCTACGAGCAGTACTTC.

The sample holds one count of this clone. This sequence joins TRBV5-8 and TRBJ1-2; the match to TRBD1 covers 8 bases. The trim removed 3 bases at V and 4 bases at J, leaving 11 bases unmatched. CDR1 is SGHTS, CDR2 YDEGEE, per germline. The CDR3 runs to 16 residues. The CDR3 region is CASSYEIQGAAYGYTF. As DNA, the CDR3 is TGTGCCAGCAGCTATGAAATCCAGGGGGCCGCCTATGGCTACACCTTC.

J is TRBJ2-3 and V is TRBV11-2; D not resolved. V was pared by 3 bases and J by 0 bases, with 10 bases between. The CDR3 is made up of 15 amino acids. Germline V gene data show CDR1 as SGHAT and CDR2 as FQNNGV. The CDR3 nucleotides read TGTGCCAGCAGCTTGGACGGCTCTAGCACAGATACGCAGTATTTT. It encodes CASSLDGSSTDTQYF.

The rearrangement joins TRBV29-1 to TRBJ1-2; unclear D gene. V lost 4 bases and J 7 bases, leaving 10 bases between the germline ends. CDR3 size: 11 residues. CDR1 and CDR2 (germline): SQVTM, ANQGSEA. CDR3 nucleotides: TGCAGCGTTGTTATAGTGGGTGGCTACACCTTC. This encodes CSVVIVGGYTF.

The chain links TRBV6-1 to TRBJ1-3, with D possibly being TRBD1 (6 bases). The V gene's germline CDR1 is MNHNS and CDR2 SASEGT. Trimming shortened V by 7 bases and J by 0 bases, and 10 bases separated the two germline ends. This CDR3 has 14 residues. CDR3 amino acids: CASTPTGSGNTIYF. DNA for the CDR3: TGTGCCAGCACCCCGACAGGCTCTGGAAACACCATATATTTT.

The chain links TRBV11-2 to TRBJ1-2; the D gene is possibly TRBD1 (5 bases). Germline V gene lookup returns CDR1 SGHAT and CDR2 FQNNGV. V dropped 5 bases and J dropped 2 bases, with 18 bases sitting between them. This CDR3 is 16 amino acids long. The CDR3 reads CASSPTNGGFNYGYTF. DNA for the CDR3: TGTGCCAGCAGCCCGACCAACGGGGGATTCAACTATGGCTACACCTTC.

The rearrangement uses TRBV27 and TRBJ1-2, with TRBD1 matching over 9 bases. With V trimmed by 5 bases and J by 7 bases, 2 bases remained unmatched. Germline CDR1 is MNHEY and CDR2 is SMNVEV (reference sequence). The CDR3 contains 12 residues. For the CDR3, the DNA is TGTGCCAGCAGTCCGGACAGGGGTGGCTACACCTTC. Encoded protein: CASSPDRGGYTF.

This clone was seen a few times. The chain uses TRBV6-1 and TRBJ1-2, with D maybe TRBD1 (6 bases). The V gene lost 5 bases and the J gene lost 8 bases, with 12 bases spanning the gap. Germline CDR1 is MNHNS and CDR2 is SASEGT. There are 12 residues in the CDR3. The CDR3 DNA reads as TGTGCCAGCAGTCAAGGACAGTGGGGCTACACCTTC. Translation gives CASSQGQWGYTF.

This chain connects TRBV7-6 to TRBJ2-1, with D perhaps matching TRBD1 or TRBD2 (6 bases each). The CDR3 totals 18 residues. From germline, CDR1 is SGHVS and CDR2 FNYEAQ. Trimming cost V 4 bases and J 7 bases, with 26 bases left between them. This chain's CDR3 is CASSSLIWGAALRNEQFF. In DNA, the CDR3 is TGTGCCAGCAGCTCCTTGATTTGGGGGGCCGCCTTGCGGAATGAGCAGTTCTTC.

Only a few counts were recorded for this clone. This rearrangement joins TRBV4-3 to TRBJ2-3, with 7 nucleotides matching TRBD1. CDR1 and CDR2 from the germline V gene are LGHNA and YSLEER. The CDR3 has 19 residues. After removal of 0 bases from V and 2 bases from J, the junction contained 14 bases not matched to a gene. CDR3 in DNA: TGCGCCAGCAGCCAAGAGCTCGGCAGGGGGAGACTTGCCACAGATACGCAGTATTTT. Translated: CASSQELGRGRLATDTQYF.

This rearrangement joins TRBV5-1 to TRBJ2-3; D tentatively reads TRBD1 or TRBD2 (5 bases each). The CDR3 has 14 amino acids. Trimming took off 0 bases at V and 4 bases at J, with 9 bases between the two ends. The germline V gene encodes CDR1 SGHRS and CDR2 YFSETQ. This CDR3 reads CASSLGGKSDTQYF. For the CDR3, the DNA is TGCGCCAGCAGCTTGGGGGGGAAATCAGATACGCAGTATTTT.

V gene TRBV10-1 combines with J gene TRBJ2-5; 10 nucleotides match TRBD2. The end of the DNA is better explained by TRBJ2-7, so the J call may be wrong. The CDR3 runs 16 residues. Germline CDR1 and CDR2: WNHNN and SYGVQD (reference sequence). The CDR3 DNA sequence: TGCGCCAGCCCCGCGACTAGCGGGCCGAGCTCCTACGAGCAGTACTTC. Translation: CASPATSGPSSYEQYF.

For the CDR3, the DNA is TGTGCCAGCATAGCGGGGGCGAACACCGGGGAGCTGTTTTTT. The encoded protein is CASIAGANTGELFF. The chain links TRBV7-9 to TRBJ2-2; TRBD2 matches 9 bases. Trimming cost V 7 bases and J 0 bases; bases outside gene matches: 0. The germline V gene encodes CDR1 SEHNR and CDR2 FQNEAQ (reference sequence). CDR3 length: 14 amino acids.

The chain uses TRBV6-5 and TRBJ1-4, with D possibly TRBD1 on 5 matching bases. This CDR3 has 15 residues. CDR1 is MNHEY and CDR2 is SVGAGI in the germline V gene. V lost 6 bases to trimming and J lost 0 bases, with 11 bases between them. The CDR3: CASRRDRTTNEKLFF. CDR3 in DNA: TGTGCCAGCAGGAGGGACCGAACAACTAATGAAAAACTGTTTTTT.

This chain uses TRBV9 with TRBJ2-3, with 12 bases identical to TRBD2. The ends lost 2 bases at V and 5 bases at J; junction bases unmatched: 3. CDR1 and CDR2 (germline): SGDLS, YYNGEE. This CDR3 is 15 amino acids long. CDR3 nucleotides: TGTGCCAGCAGCGTGACTAGCGGGAGAGAAGATACGCAGTATTTT. It is translated as CASSVTSGREDTQYF.

The chain recombines TRBV10-2 with TRBJ2-7; D remains unclear. Germline CDR1 is WSHSY and CDR2 is SAAADI. This CDR3 spans 11 amino acids. The V gene lost 4 bases and the J gene lost 2 bases, with 3 bases spanning the gap. The CDR3 protein is CASSATYEQYF. DNA for the CDR3: TGCGCCAGCAGTGCGACCTACGAGCAGTACTTC.

The chain couples TRBV5-1 to TRBJ2-2; TRBD1 matches at 8 bases. The CDR3 is 14 amino acids. The V and J ends lost 1 base and 6 bases, in that order; junction bases with no gene match: 2. CDR1 SGHRS and CDR2 YFSETQ come from the germline V gene. For the CDR3, the DNA is TGCGCCAGCAGCTTGCAGGGGGCCGCCGGGGAGCTGTTTTTT. This translates into CASSLQGAAGELFF. The full variable domain, its missing parts supplied by reference TRBV5-1 and TRBJ2-2, is KAGVTQTPRYLIKTRGQQVTLSCSPISGHRSVSWYQQTPGQGLQFLFEYFSETQRNKGNFPGRFSGRQFSNSRSEMNVSTLELGDSALYLCASSLQGAAGELFFGEGSRLTVL.

This clone was observed once. This chain uses TRBV28 with TRBJ2-5, with 12 positions matching TRBD2. CDR3 length: 16 residues. Germline CDR1 is MDHEN and CDR2 is SYDVKM. J gave up 5 bases and V 6 bases, and 10 bases lay outside the gene matches. The CDR3 region has the DNA TGTGCCAGCAGGCTAGGGACTAGCGGGTCCAGGGAGACCCAGTACTTC. Protein: CASRLGTSGSRETQYF.

This clone was observed a single time. The V gene is TRBV18, the J gene TRBJ1-3; a weak D match, TRBD1 (6 bases). Between the trimmed V and J ends, which lost 3 bases and 0 bases, there was a span of 9 bases. CDR1 is KGHSH, CDR2 LQKENI, per germline. The length of the CDR3 is 15 residues. The CDR3 reads CASSPTGNSGNTIYF. CDR3 coding DNA: TGTGCCAGCTCACCCACAGGGAACTCTGGAAACACCATATATTTT.

The chain combines TRBV7-6 with TRBJ2-5, with a tentative D call TRBD1 (6 bases). TRBJ2-7 explains the end of the DNA better; the J call may be wrong. The CDR3 runs 15 residues. The germline gives CDR1 SGHVS, CDR2 FNYEAQ. The CDR3: CASSLGNRETYEQYF. The CDR3 DNA reads as TGTGCCAGCAGCTTAGGTAACAGGGAGACATACGAGCAGTACTTC.

CDR3 bases: TGTGCCAGCAGTTTATGGACAGGGTGGGCGAATGAGCAGTTCTTC. Its protein product is CASSLWTGWANEQFF. This chain connects TRBV27 to TRBJ2-1; 8 bases are shared with TRBD1. The CDR3 has 15 residues. Germline V CDR1 and CDR2: MNHEY, SMNVEV (reference sequence). The V gene end was trimmed by 1 base and the J gene end by 7 bases; junction bases not matched to a gene: 6.